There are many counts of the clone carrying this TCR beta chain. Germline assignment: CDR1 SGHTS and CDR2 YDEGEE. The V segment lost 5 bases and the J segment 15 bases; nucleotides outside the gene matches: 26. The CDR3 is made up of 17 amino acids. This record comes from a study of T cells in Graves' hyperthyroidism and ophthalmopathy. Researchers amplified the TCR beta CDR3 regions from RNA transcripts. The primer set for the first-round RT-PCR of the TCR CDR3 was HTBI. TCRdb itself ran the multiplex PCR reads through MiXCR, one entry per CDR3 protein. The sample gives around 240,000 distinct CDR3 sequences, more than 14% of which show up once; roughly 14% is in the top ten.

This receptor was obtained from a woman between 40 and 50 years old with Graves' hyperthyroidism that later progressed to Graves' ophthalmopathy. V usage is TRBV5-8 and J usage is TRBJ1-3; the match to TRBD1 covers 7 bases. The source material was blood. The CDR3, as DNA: TGTGCCAGCAGGGGCCATCGAAGGGACAGTCCCCGTCGGAAGCGATATTTT. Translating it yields CASRGHRRDSPRRKRYF.